The T cell receptor (beta chain) described here comes from a study of OX40 agonist ivuxolimab in advanced cancers. Study overall: Antecedent anti-PD-1, anti-PD-L1 or anti-CTLA-4 therapy was permissible, with about 39% having received some. Study conclusions and caveats: CD8+ T cells were the subset that, on average, had more expanded clones than CD4+.

Method: immunoSEQ multiplex PCR; TCRdb's copy keeps in-frame clones and lacks some. The sample consists of 7,000 or so clones, roughly 80% of them appearing once. Remarks on this clone: Its antigen is undetermined.

After removal of 5 bases from V and 3 bases from J, the junction contained 11 bases not matched to a gene. This CDR3 has 18 residues. Germline V lookup: CDR1 SGHRS, CDR2 YFSETQ. The V call is TRBV5-1, the J call TRBJ2-1; 13 bases align to TRBD2. The receptor's source is an adult with an advanced solid tumor such as melanoma, head and neck, liver or kidney cancer. The sample consisted of CD4+ or CD8+ T cells sorted from blood, taken in a trial of the OX40 agonist ivuxolimab. Here the CDR3 reads CASRAGTSGNGGYNEQFF. CDR3 DNA: TGCGCCAGCAGAGCCGGGACTAGCGGGAACGGAGGCTACAATGAGCAGTTCTTC.